Sequencing of this T cell receptor beta chain was carried out in a study of molecular identifiers for immune sequencing clone quantification. Study conclusions and caveats: Reports indicate spiked Jurkat TCR RNA from one cell could be found among around 1 million naive cells. Clones exceeding 20 RNA copies carried over 98% of effector molecules but under 1% of naive-cell molecules.

With respect to this clonotype: The antigen is unknown. Possible read error: a much larger clone is one base away.

Naive CD8 libraries were made from roughly 21,000 to 960,000 sorted cells, and they used 10%, 30% or 50% RNA. A CD8+CD4-CCR7+CD45RA+ phenotype served as the sorting definition for naive CD8 T cells. V shed 3 bases and J 2 bases; nucleotides not matched to a gene: 7. From germline, CDR1 is SGHVS and CDR2 FQNEAQ. The CDR3 length is 18 residues. TCRdb reprocessed the PCR reads via MiXCR and lists one record per CDR3 protein. The table shows roughly 9,700 distinct CDR3 sequences, with more than 15% occurring only once. Sequencing was performed on naive CD8+ T cells from blood, with Jurkat cell RNA spiked in. The subset denotes: FACS-sorted CD8+CD4-CCR7+CD45RA+ naive T cells. The source of this sequence is a human donor in good health. Some libraries in this study had Jurkat cell RNA spiked in. The chain uses TRBV7-8 and TRBJ2-1, with 13 positions matching TRBD2. The CDR3 region is CASSLGTSGTNAYNEQFF. Here the CDR3 DNA reads TGTGCCAGCAGCTTGGGGACTAGCGGGACCAACGCCTACAATGAGCAGTTCTTC.